This TCR beta chain was sequenced in a study of shared clonotypes between healthy human individuals. Points from the study as a whole: Naive subsets generally exceeded memory subsets in estimated richness.

V lost 1 base, J lost 3 bases, and 10 bases lay in between. This CDR3 is 16 amino acids long. CDR1 is SGHAT and CDR2 is FQNNGV in the germline V gene. The protocol was immunoSEQ multiplex PCR, while the TCRdb copy is restricted to in-frame clones and leaves out a portion. The top ten clones hold roughly 0.14% of a sample with 2 million to 3 million clones, just over 90% of them seen once. As for this clone: The antigen remains undetermined.

Donation came from healthy HIV-negative adults that had no recent acute infections or vaccinations. The chain recombines TRBV11-2 with TRBJ2-6; the D is unclear. The sequence came from a man between 18 and 35 years old in good health. Source material: naive CD4+ T cells sorted from blood. Subset defined: CD45RA+ positively selected. The CDR3 spells CASSLVPNLGANVLTF. The CDR3 bases are TGTGCCAGCAGCTTAGTACCAAACCTTGGGGCCAACGTCCTGACTTTC.